What follows describes a single T cell receptor beta chain. The CDR3 runs to 13 residues. V lost 7 bases and J 0 bases, leaving 10 bases between the germline ends. Germline CDR1 SGHAT, CDR2 FQNNGV. As processed by the authors: Nucleated cell number was recorded as an estimate derived from reference gene primer amplification. The table came from immunoSEQ multiplex PCR; TCRdb's copy has only in-frame clones and leaves some out. D and trimming come from the DNA, and the V and J calls and clone size come from that table. The sample includes 52,000 or so clones, around 76% seen only once; the top ten take around 20%. This entry is derived from a study of blood T cell repertoires in COVID-19. Looking at the study overall: Samples came from the United States, Italy and Spain, spanning acute and convalescent COVID-19. PBMCs, B-cell-depleted T cells, or T cells were the source of the cDNA or gDNA that made up the material.

The chain employs TRBV11-2 and TRBJ2-7, with D possibly matching TRBD2 (6 bases). The sample consisted of peripheral blood. This receptor was identified in a man aged 50-60 years with active or convalescent COVID-19. Written as DNA, the CDR3 is TGTGCCAGCACCTACGGGAGCTCCTACGAGCAGTACTTC. This encodes CASTYGSSYEQYF.